A selection of T cell receptor beta chains follows, all from one sample in a study of T cell changes during pregnancy in multiple sclerosis. Only in-frame clones appear in the TCRdb table, and some are missing; sequencing was by immunoSEQ multiplex PCR. This sample has tens of thousands of clones; 93% occur once, and the top ten carry approximately 2%. Sequencing used peripheral blood, obtained after pregnancy. The receptors stem from a female donor with multiple sclerosis, enrolled in a pregnancy study. The CDR3 runs from the conserved cysteine through the conserved F or W. Fields, in order: D gene, clone size, J gene, V gene, CDR3 DNA, CDR3 protein. A D gene is named only where the DNA matches it firmly. Clone size, where shown, is once, few, many, or a class for clones that have expanded.

NA NA TRBJ1-3 TRBV28 TGTGCCAGCAGTGAACTCGCAAACACCATATATTTT CASSELANTIYF
NA NA TRBJ2-5 TRBV5-1 TGCGCCAGCAGCTTGGCCCCGAGCGCCCAAGAGACCCAGTACTTC CASSLAPSAQETQYF
NA NA TRBJ2-7 TRBV29-1 TGCAGCGACGACCGGGACACAGACTACGAGCAGTACTTC CSDDRDTDYEQYF
TRBD1 few TRBJ1-2 TRBV7-9 TGTGCCAGCGACAGGGGAGGGAACTATGGCTACACCTTC CASDRGGNYGYTF
NA NA TRBJ1-1 TRBV27 TGTGCCAGCAGTAGGACAGCCCCGGGGCTCACTGAAGCTTTCTTT CASSRTAPGLTEAFF
NA NA TRBJ2-7 TRBV23-1 TGCGCCAGCAGTCAATACGAAGGGGGGGACTACGAGCAGTACTTC CASSQYEGGDYEQYF
NA once TRBJ2-1 TRBV10-3 TGTGCCAGCGGGGATATCAATGAGCAGTTCTTC CASGDINEQFF
NA NA TRBJ2-1 TRBV2 TGTGCCAGCAGTCTCAATGAGCAGTTCTTC CASSLNEQFF
TRBD1 NA TRBJ2-7 TRBV7-8 TGTGCCAGCAGCTTTTTTTTGGGACAGAACTACGAGCAGTACTTC CASSFFLGQNYEQYF
NA NA TRBJ2-7 TRBV6-6 TGTGCCAGCAGTTACTCGCTCCGGTACGAGCAGTACTTC CASSYSLRYEQYF
NA NA TRBJ1-2 TRBV27 TGTGCCAGCAGTTTATCGTGGGCAGACTATGGCTACACCTTC CASSLSWADYGYTF
TRBD1 NA TRBJ1-1 TRBV28 TGTGCCAGCAGTGTCCAACAGGGGCCCCTGGTCGGGACTGAAGCTTTCTTT CASSVQQGPLVGTEAFF
TRBD1 NA TRBJ1-4 TRBV6-6 TGTGCCAGCAGCACACCGGGACAGAGTAATGAAAAACTGTTTTTT CASSTPGQSNEKLFF
TRBD2 NA TRBJ2-7 TRBV28 TGTGCCAGCAGTTTAGGGACTAGCGGGTTCTACGAGCAGTACTTC CASSLGTSGFYEQYF
TRBD2 NA TRBJ2-7 TRBV14 TGTGCCAGCAGCCAAGATATTAGCGGGAGGGACGAGCAGTACTTC CASSQDISGRDEQYF
NA NA TRBJ1-1 TRBV10-3 TGTGCCATCAGTGTGCGGGGGAACACTGAAGCTTTCTTT CAISVRGNTEAFF
NA NA TRBJ1-2 TRBV27 TGTGCCAGCAGTCCGCGACCCTCCGGGGATGGCTACACCTTC CASSPRPSGDGYTF